These 32 T cell receptor beta chains originate from one sample sequenced in a study of blood T cell repertoires in COVID-19. Some clones are missing from TCRdb's copy, which holds only in-frame ones; the method was immunoSEQ multiplex PCR. The table records hundreds of thousands of clones, 88% of them present only once. The specimen was peripheral blood. These receptors were taken from a man aged 35 to 55 with acute or convalescent COVID-19.

The sample holds one count of this clone. V gene TRBV7-9 combines with J gene TRBJ1-5, with TRBD1 identical over 7 bases. CDR1 and CDR2 (germline): SEHNR, FQNEAQ (reference sequence). The CDR3 length is 15 residues. V lost 0 bases to trimming and J lost 6 bases; unmatched junction nucleotides: 5. The CDR3 sequence is CASSLAGAGGQPQHF. The CDR3, as DNA: TGTGCCAGCAGCTTAGCGGGGGCAGGGGGTCAGCCCCAGCATTTT.

This chain links TRBV5-1 with TRBJ1-1; 10 bases agree with TRBD1. After removal of 1 base from V and 4 bases from J, the junction contained 4 bases not matched to a gene. Germline lookup yields CDR1 SGHRS and CDR2 YFSETQ. CDR3 length: 15 residues. The CDR3 nucleotides are TGCGCCAGCAGCTTGTCCGGGACAGGGGCCACTGAAGCTTTCTTT. Amino acid sequence: CASSLSGTGATEAFF.

The rearrangement uses TRBV19 and TRBJ2-3; 8 bases are a match to TRBD1. This CDR3 contains 17 residues. Germline V gene data show CDR1 as LNHDA and CDR2 as SQIVND (reference sequence). V shed 4 bases and J 0 bases; nucleotides not matched to a gene: 9. The chain's CDR3 is CASSTPRDRLSTDTQYF. CDR3 coding DNA: TGTGCCAGTAGTACCCCCAGGGACAGGCTCAGCACAGATACGCAGTATTTT.

This clone was detected many times. The J gene is TRBJ1-4, the V gene TRBV9, with 7 bases identical to TRBD1. Germline V gene lookup returns CDR1 SGDLS and CDR2 YYNGEE. CDR3 length: 15 residues. Losses at the gene ends were 0 bases for V and 8 bases for J; bases not matched to a gene: 7. Here the CDR3 DNA reads TGTGCCAGCAGCGTAGAACAGGGGACCGGAGAAAAACTGTTTTTT. As protein: CASSVEQGTGEKLFF.

This chain links TRBV24-1 with TRBJ2-3; tentative D call: TRBD2 (6 bases). The germline V gene has CDR1 KGHDR and CDR2 SFDVKD. V gave up 1 base and J gave up 11 bases, with 18 bases separating them. The CDR3 spans 15 residues. The CDR3 region has the DNA TGTGCCACCAGTGATTTTACTCAGGGCGGGATGGGGCAGTATTTT. Protein: CATSDFTQGGMGQYF.

The chain employs TRBV10-3 and TRBJ1-1; D might be TRBD1 (6 bases). Trimming took 6 bases from V and 0 from J, leaving 11 bases between them. Per germline, CDR1 ENHRY and CDR2 SYGVKD. This CDR3 has 14 residues. CDR3 coding DNA: TGTGCCATCAGCTTGACAGGAATGAACACTGAAGCTTTCTTT. This sequence encodes CAISLTGMNTEAFF.

The table lists this clone with a few counts. This sample includes further DNA sequences coding for the same CDR3. The chain carries TRBV19 and TRBJ2-5; D might be TRBD2 (6 bases). Germline V gives CDR1 LNHDA, CDR2 SQIVND (reference sequence). The CDR3 length is 13 residues. Trimming removed 2 bases from V and 5 bases from J, with 9 bases in between. CDR3 nucleotide sequence: TGTGCCAGTAGTATATCAGGGAGGGAGACCCAGTACTTC. Amino acid sequence: CASSISGRETQYF.

This clone was picked up one time. The genes are TRBV29-1 and TRBJ2-7, with 10 bases lining up with TRBD2. Germline CDR1 SQVTM, CDR2 ANQGSEA. J gave up 2 bases and V 4 bases, and 2 bases lay outside the gene matches. CDR3 length: 13 residues. The CDR3: CSVGTSGTYEQYF. CDR3 bases: TGCAGCGTTGGGACTAGCGGTACCTACGAGCAGTACTTC.

For this clone: Other nucleotide sequences in the sample specify the same CDR3. CDR3 sequence reads: CASSLATGWNTEAFF. The CDR3 region has the DNA TGTGCCAGCAGCTTAGCTACAGGGTGGAACACTGAAGCTTTCTTT. V gene TRBV7-9 combines with J gene TRBJ1-1; tentatively, D is TRBD1 (6 bases). This CDR3 comprises 15 residues. The germline V gene encodes CDR1 SEHNR and CDR2 FQNEAQ (reference sequence). Trimming pared 0 bases from V and 1 base from J, leaving 9 bases between. Based on the CDR3 plus reference TRBV7-9 and TRBJ1-1, the full variable domain is DTGVSQNPRHKITKRGQNVTFRCDPISEHNRLYWYRQTLGQGPEFLTYFQNEAQLEKSRLLSDRFSAERPKGSFSTLEIQRTEQGDSAMYLCASSLATGWNTEAFFGQGTRLTVV.

This chain uses TRBV7-2 with TRBJ2-3; 9 bases line up with TRBD2. Germline V gene lookup returns CDR1 SGHTA and CDR2 FQGNSA. V lost 4 bases, J lost 4 bases, and 9 bases stayed unmatched. The CDR3 contains 16 residues. The CDR3 protein is CASSSGASGASDTQYF. DNA for the CDR3: TGTGCCAGCAGCTCGGGGGCTAGCGGGGCCTCAGATACGCAGTATTTT.

The chain carries TRBV19 and TRBJ2-1; no clear D gene. CDR3 length: 13 residues. Trimming shortened V by 5 bases and J by 0 bases, and 5 bases separated the two germline ends. Germline CDR1 LNHDA, CDR2 SQIVND (reference sequence). CDR3 in amino acids: CASSHSSYNEQFF. CDR3 nucleotide sequence: TGTGCCAGTAGTCACAGCTCCTACAATGAGCAGTTCTTC. Full variable domain (missing parts from reference TRBV19 and TRBJ2-1): DGGITQSPKYLFRKEGQNVTLSCEQNLNHDAMYWYRQDPGQGLRLIYYSQIVNDFQKGDIAEGYSVSREKKESFPLTVTSAQKNPTAFYLCASSHSSYNEQFFGPGTRLTVL.

This clone occurred once. The V and J genes are TRBV19 and TRBJ1-5; TRBD1 agrees at 9 bases. V gave up 4 bases and J gave up 1 base; unmatched junction bases: 8. CDR3 length: 17 residues. Germline assignment: CDR1 LNHDA and CDR2 SQIVND (reference sequence). The CDR3 loop reads CASSTPFDRGSNQPQHF. In nucleotides, the CDR3 is TGTGCCAGTAGTACCCCTTTCGACAGGGGGAGCAATCAGCCCCAGCATTTT.

This sequence joins TRBV19 and TRBJ1-4, with a possible D match to TRBD1 (5 bases). The CDR3 covers 14 residues. Germline loops: CDR1 LNHDA, CDR2 SQIVND (reference sequence). With 3 bases removed from V and 8 bases from J, the gap between germline ends came to 13 bases. The CDR3 loop reads CASSITGDVEKLFF. Here the CDR3 DNA reads TGTGCCAGTAGTATCACAGGCGACGTGGAAAAACTGTTTTTT.

The chain carries TRBV2 and TRBJ2-1; TRBD2 is a possible D gene (7 bases). The CDR3 is made up of 14 amino acids. CDR1 is SNHLY, CDR2 FYNNEI, per germline. The CDR3 spells CALGAGDYPLEQFF. The CDR3 bases are TGTGCTCTGGGGGCCGGGGACTATCCCCTTGAGCAGTTCTTC.

This clone has a single count. V is TRBV5-6 and J is TRBJ1-1; tentative D call: TRBD1 (6 bases). Germline V CDR1 and CDR2: SGHDT, YYEEEE. The length of the CDR3 is 17 residues. V was clipped by 5 bases and J by 0 bases, with 20 bases between them. The CDR3 nucleotides read TGTGCCAGCAGTCCTACAGGGAGGGGATACATGAACACTGAAGCTTTCTTT. As protein: CASSPTGRGYMNTEAFF.

The genes are TRBV5-1 and TRBJ2-2; 15 bases map to TRBD2. The CDR3 is 15 residues long. V shed 3 bases and J 11 bases; nucleotides not matched to a gene: 5. Germline V CDR1 and CDR2: SGHRS, YFSETQ. The CDR3 DNA sequence: TGCGCCAGCAGCTCCGGGACTAGCGGGGGGTTAGAGCTGTTTTTT. Translating gives CASSSGTSGGLELFF.

This clone was found once. This chain uses TRBV13 with TRBJ1-1; D unclear. With 3 bases removed from V and 4 bases from J, the gap between germline ends came to 24 bases. The CDR3 is 18 residues long. The germline V gene encodes CDR1 PRHDT and CDR2 FYEKMQ (reference sequence). CDR3 in amino acids: CASSFRLRDGGMGTEAFF. The DNA for the CDR3 is TGTGCCAGCAGCTTTAGGCTGAGGGATGGAGGAATGGGCACTGAAGCTTTCTTT.

The rearrangement links TRBV19 to TRBJ2-5; possibly TRBD1 for D (7 bases). The germline gives CDR1 LNHDA, CDR2 SQIVND (reference sequence). V dropped 3 bases and J dropped 5 bases, with 16 bases sitting between them. The CDR3 has 15 residues. The CDR3 is CASSIFARGVETQYF. CDR3 coding DNA: TGTGCCAGTAGTATCTTTGCCAGGGGGGTGGAGACCCAGTACTTC.

The CDR3 region has the DNA TGTGCCAGCAGTTACGATTATTTCGGCTATGGCTACACCTTC. Translated, it gives CASSYDYFGYGYTF. The rearrangement joins TRBV6-5 to TRBJ1-2; D gene uncertain. Looked up from germline, CDR1 is MNHEY and CDR2 is SVGAGI. V lost 2 bases and J 4 bases, leaving 11 bases between the germline ends. This CDR3 contains 14 residues.

The rearrangement links TRBV7-2 to TRBJ2-7; 7 bases are a match to TRBD2. Germline-derived CDR1 and CDR2 are SGHTA and FQGNSA. The CDR3 consists of 17 residues. Trimming at V came to 0 bases and at J to 2 bases, leaving 10 bases not matched to a gene. The CDR3 DNA is TGTGCCAGCAGCTTAGCGAGAGACGGGGGGACCCCCTACGAGCAGTACTTC. Its protein product is CASSLARDGGTPYEQYF. The full variable domain, with the rest looked up from reference TRBV7-2 and TRBJ2-7, is GAGVSQSPSNKVTEKGKDVELRCDPISGHTALYWYRQSLGQGLEFLIYFQGNSAPDKSGLPSDRFSAERTGGSVSTLTIQRTQQEDSAVYLCASSLARDGGTPYEQYFGPGTRLTVT.

The chain is built from TRBV4-3 and TRBJ2-2; TRBD1 matches at 7 bases. CDR1 LGHNA and CDR2 YSLEER come from the germline V gene. CDR3 length equals 15 residues. The trim removed 3 bases at V and 3 bases at J, leaving 4 bases unmatched. The CDR3 DNA is TGCGCCAGCAGCCAGGAAACAGGGGACACCGGGGAGCTGTTTTTT. Protein: CASSQETGDTGELFF.

The rearrangement uses TRBV4-2 and TRBJ1-4; 8 bases match TRBD1. The germline V gene encodes CDR1 LGHNA and CDR2 YNFKEQ. CDR3 length: 16 residues. Losses at the gene ends were 5 bases for V and 5 bases for J; bases not matched to a gene: 10. The CDR3 spells CASSYPPGQENEKLFF. The CDR3 bases are TGTGCCAGCAGCTACCCGCCGGGACAGGAAAATGAAAAACTGTTTTTT.

This sequence joins TRBV7-9 and TRBJ2-2; TRBD2 aligns across 8 bases. CDR3 length equals 14 residues. Germline V gives CDR1 SEHNR, CDR2 FQNEAQ (reference sequence). V was clipped by 4 bases and J by 7 bases; unmatched bases: 5. The CDR3 reads CASSSPGGLGELFF. CDR3 coding DNA: TGTGCCAGCAGCTCCCCGGGGGGGCTCGGGGAGCTGTTTTTT.

The chain links TRBV29-1 to TRBJ2-5; 8 bases are a match to TRBD2. Per the germline V gene, CDR1 is SQVTM and CDR2 is ANQGSEA. The CDR3 has 14 amino acids. J gave up 0 bases and V 5 bases, and 5 bases lay outside the gene matches. The DNA for the CDR3 is TGCAGCGTTCGAGTAGCGGGGTACCAAGAGACCCAGTACTTC. Residues: CSVRVAGYQETQYF.

The genes are TRBV11-2 and TRBJ1-4, with TRBD1 matching over 12 bases. The germline CDR1 and CDR2 sequences are SGHAT and FQNNGV. V gave up 3 bases and J gave up 11 bases; unmatched junction bases: 4. The CDR3 spans 14 residues. The DNA of the CDR3 is TGTGCCAGCAGCTTCCGGGACAGGGGGCAGAAACTGTTTTTT. This codes for CASSFRDRGQKLFF.

The chain links TRBV27 to TRBJ1-1; no definite D call. The CDR3 sequence is 16 residues long. Germline V gives CDR1 MNHEY, CDR2 SMNVEV (reference sequence). Between the trimmed V and J ends, which lost 4 bases and 8 bases, there was a span of 23 bases. The CDR3 loop reads CASSSIRRTGKGEAFF. The CDR3 coding sequence is TGTGCCAGCAGTTCCATCCGGCGGACGGGGAAGGGCGAAGCTTTCTTT.

The rearrangement links TRBV7-2 to TRBJ2-5; unclear D gene. Germline-derived CDR1 and CDR2 are SGHTA and FQGNSA. The CDR3 covers 13 residues. Trimming pared 3 bases from V and 5 bases from J, leaving 10 bases between. The CDR3 reads CASSFSARETQYF. The CDR3 region has the DNA TGTGCCAGCAGCTTCTCCGCCCGGGAGACCCAGTACTTC. The full variable domain, its missing parts supplied by reference TRBV7-2 and TRBJ2-5, is GAGVSQSPSNKVTEKGKDVELRCDPISGHTALYWYRQSLGQGLEFLIYFQGNSAPDKSGLPSDRFSAERTGGSVSTLTIQRTQQEDSAVYLCASSFSARETQYFGPGTRLLVL.

The rearrangement joins TRBV2 to TRBJ2-7, with 11 bases that match TRBD2. Germline V gene lookup returns CDR1 SNHLY and CDR2 FYNNEI. The CDR3 sequence is 14 residues long. V dropped 6 bases and J dropped 2; count of bases not matched to a gene: 3. The CDR3 loop is CASRLAGGTYEQYF. In nucleotides, the CDR3 is TGTGCCAGCAGGCTAGCGGGGGGTACCTACGAGCAGTACTTC.

This chain connects TRBV4-2 to TRBJ1-6, with D maybe TRBD1 (5 bases). The CDR3 spans 14 residues. Germline lookup yields CDR1 LGHNA and CDR2 YNFKEQ. With 0 bases removed from V and 14 bases from J, the gap between germline ends came to 14 bases. The CDR3 sequence: CASSQDFGQSTLHF. CDR3 nucleotide sequence: TGTGCCAGCAGCCAAGATTTTGGACAAAGCACCCTCCACTTT.

Only a few counts were recorded for this clone. This rearrangement joins TRBV5-1 to TRBJ1-2, with 7 bases identical to TRBD1. The CDR3 spans 15 residues. J lost 4 bases, V lost 0 bases, and 6 bases had no gene match. CDR1 is SGHRS, CDR2 YFSETQ, per germline. The CDR3 reads CASSLALQGSYGYTF. As DNA, the CDR3 is TGCGCCAGCAGCTTGGCCTTACAGGGGAGCTATGGCTACACCTTC. Looking up the rest from reference TRBV5-1 and TRBJ1-2 gives the full variable domain: KAGVTQTPRYLIKTRGQQVTLSCSPISGHRSVSWYQQTPGQGLQFLFEYFSETQRNKGNFPGRFSGRQFSNSRSEMNVSTLELGDSALYLCASSLALQGSYGYTFGSGTRLTVV.

This clone was seen a single time. This chain links TRBV18 with TRBJ2-7; 7 bases are shared with TRBD2. CDR3 size: 14 residues. CDR1 and CDR2 (germline): KGHSH, LQKENI. Trimming took 3 bases from V and 7 from J; bases not matched to a gene: 9. CDR3 nucleotide sequence: TGTGCCAGCTCACCGCCGGGACTAACGTGGGAGCAGTACTTC. It yields the protein CASSPPGLTWEQYF.

This CDR3 is CASSLVGGRGAFF. The CDR3 DNA reads TGTGCCAGCAGCTTGGTGGGGGGGAGGGGAGCTTTCTTT. The gene calls are TRBV5-4 and TRBJ1-1; D may be TRBD1 (5 bases). Trimming removed 0 bases at V and 10 bases at J, with 13 bases between. Germline loops: CDR1 SGHNT, CDR2 YYREEE (reference sequence). The CDR3 consists of 13 residues.